A selection of T cell receptor beta chains follows, all from one sample in a study of blood T cells in healthy people across ages. One entry per CDR3 protein results from TCRdb running MiXCR on the 5' RACE reads. The repertoire has over 1.5 million distinct CDR3 sequences, 49% of them found once; the top ten carry approximately 2.1%. Material: blood. These receptors were taken from a middle-aged woman in good health. CDR3s include the opening cysteine and the closing phenylalanine or tryptophan. Fields, in order: clone size, D gene, J gene, V gene, CDR3 protein, CDR3 DNA. D genes are given only for firm matches. Size is omitted from some rows. Given values are once, few, many or a class for expanded clones.

NA NA TRBJ2-2 TRBV24-1 CATSDPKMGHPGELFF TGTGCCACCAGTGATCCTAAAATGGGTCACCCCGGGGAGCTGTTTTTT
NA TRBD1 TRBJ2-3 TRBV7-2 CASSLQGEYTQYF TGTGCCAGCAGCTTGCAGGGGGAGTATACGCAGTATTTT
NA NA TRBJ2-7 TRBV20-1 CSAKRDLSYEQYF TGCAGTGCTAAGAGGGATTTGTCCTACGAGCAGTACTTC
NA TRBD1 TRBJ2-7 TRBV7-9 CAGSLADRGYEQYF TGTGCCGGCAGCTTAGCGGACAGGGGGTACGAGCAGTACTTC
NA NA TRBJ2-7 TRBV7-2 CASSPRYNYEQYF TGTGCCAGCAGCCCCAGGTACAACTACGAGCAGTACTTC
NA TRBD1 TRBJ2-1 TRBV6-6 CASSLGQGISYNEQFF TGTGCCAGCAGTCTGGGACAGGGGATCTCCTACAATGAGCAGTTCTTC
NA TRBD1 TRBJ1-6 TRBV28 CASSEDRESSPLHF TGTGCCAGCAGCGAGGACAGGGAATCCTCACCCCTCCACTTT
NA NA TRBJ2-6 TRBV2 CASKGVSGANVLTF TGTGCCAGCAAGGGAGTCTCTGGGGCCAACGTCCTGACTTTC
NA TRBD2 TRBJ2-1 TRBV27 CASSLLSGGFEQFF TGTGCCAGCAGTTTATTAAGCGGGGGTTTTGAGCAGTTCTTC
NA TRBD2 TRBJ2-7 TRBV4-2 CASSQETSVVYEQYF TGTGCCAGCAGCCAAGAGACTAGCGTCGTCTACGAGCAGTACTTC
NA NA TRBJ2-6 TRBV24-1 CATGTSGANVLTF TGTGCCACAGGGACTTCTGGGGCCAACGTCCTGACTTTC
few NA TRBJ1-4 TRBV4-2 CASRGTEKLFF TGTGCCAGCAGGGGGACTGAAAAACTGTTTTTT
NA NA TRBJ2-3 TRBV11-2 CASSFSKSTDTQYF TGTGCCAGCAGCTTTTCCAAAAGCACAGATACGCAGTATTTT
NA NA TRBJ1-1 TRBV20-1 CSASYTGKAEAFF TGCAGTGCTAGTTACACAGGGAAGGCTGAAGCTTTCTTT
NA NA TRBJ2-7 TRBV3-1 CASSQGPWTSDSYEQYF TGTGCCAGCAGCCAAGGACCCTGGACATCGGACTCCTACGAGCAGTACTTC
NA NA TRBJ2-5 TRBV20-1 CSARWRLGETQYF TGCAGTGCTAGATGGCGGCTGGGGGAGACCCAGTACTTC
once NA TRBJ2-4 TRBV7-2 CASSLVVDLLAENIQYF TGTGCCAGCAGCTTAGTAGTCGACCTACTAGCCGAAAACATTCAGTACTTC
few TRBD1 TRBJ2-1 TRBV29-1 CSGTGHGRDEQFF TGCAGCGGGACAGGACACGGACGGGATGAGCAGTTCTTC
NA NA TRBJ2-7 TRBV10-2 CASSVTSRGPGKFYEQYF TGCGCCAGCAGTGTGACTAGCAGGGGGCCGGGGAAGTTTTACGAGCAGTACTTC
many NA TRBJ2-7 TRBV12-3/TRBV12-4 CASSLGNRNYEQYF TGTGCCAGCAGTTTAGGAAACAGGAACTACGAGCAGTACTTC
NA TRBD1 TRBJ1-5 TRBV27 CASSLGTGGGQPQHF TGTGCCAGCAGTTTAGGGACAGGGGGGGGTCAGCCCCAGCATTTT
NA NA TRBJ2-1 TRBV6-1 CASSDLLSSYNEQFF TGTGCCAGCAGTGATCTCTTGAGCTCCTACAATGAGCAGTTCTTC
many TRBD1 TRBJ2-3 TRBV12-3/TRBV12-4 CASSPPGQGVPDTQYF TGTGCCAGCAGTCCCCCGGGACAGGGGGTCCCAGATACGCAGTATTTT
NA TRBD1 TRBJ2-1 TRBV5-6 CASSLGAGTGWHEQFF TGTGCCAGCAGCTTGGGGGCCGGGACAGGGTGGCATGAGCAGTTCTTC
few TRBD1 TRBJ1-5 TRBV27 CASSLRMIGGTQPQHF TGTGCCAGCAGTTTAAGGATGATAGGGGGCACTCAGCCCCAGCATTTT
NA NA TRBJ2-1 TRBV6-2/TRBV6-3 CASSYLRGRNEQFF TGTGCCAGCAGTTACCTGCGGGGGCGGAATGAGCAGTTCTTC
NA TRBD2 TRBJ2-4 TRBV6-1 CASSPLGLAVAKNIQYF TGTGCCAGCAGTCCCTTGGGACTAGCGGTAGCCAAGAACATTCAGTACTTC
NA NA TRBJ2-1 TRBV4-2 CASSQVGQVGLDEQFF TGTGCCAGCAGCCAAGTCGGCCAGGTGGGCCTGGATGAGCAGTTCTTC
NA TRBD2 TRBJ2-3 TRBV7-2 CASSLTSGGASDTQYF TGTGCCAGCAGCCTAACTAGCGGGGGGGCTTCGGATACGCAGTATTTT
NA NA TRBJ2-4 TRBV11-3 CASSSKHGEGGIQYF TGTGCCAGCAGCTCCAAACACGGGGAAGGGGGCATTCAGTACTTC
NA NA TRBJ2-5 TRBV7-2 CASSLGHRVPYQETQYF TGTGCCAGCAGCTTAGGACACCGAGTGCCGTACCAAGAGACCCAGTACTTC
NA NA TRBJ2-5 TRBV28 CASSFSRFGGGSETQYF TGTGCCAGCAGTTTTTCTCGTTTTGGTGGGGGCTCAGAGACCCAGTACTTC
few NA TRBJ2-7 TRBV7-6 CASSLAPDTRYEQYF TGTGCCAGCAGCCTGGCGCCTGACACTCGCTACGAGCAGTACTTC
NA NA TRBJ1-1 TRBV3-1 CASSLGLQLNTEAFF TGTGCCAGCAGCCTTGGTTTACAGTTGAACACTGAAGCTTTCTTT
NA TRBD2 TRBJ2-5 TRBV4-3 CASSQDRPSGGVYQETQYF TGCGCCAGCAGCCAAGATAGGCCTAGCGGGGGGGTGTACCAAGAGACCCAGTACTTC
few NA TRBJ1-1 TRBV29-1 CSVVGADTEAFF TGCAGCGTTGTGGGGGCTGATACTGAAGCTTTCTTT
NA TRBD1 TRBJ2-7 TRBV6-2/TRBV6-3 CASSYLQGVDEQYF TGTGCCAGCAGTTACTTACAGGGGGTCGACGAGCAGTACTTC
NA NA TRBJ2-1 TRBV21-1 CASSKFTSSYNEQFF TGTGCCAGCAGCAAATTCACCAGCTCCTACAATGAGCAGTTCTTC
many NA TRBJ2-5 TRBV5-1 CASSFRAGGQETQYF TGTGCCAGCAGCTTTAGGGCAGGAGGACAAGAGACCCAGTACTTC
NA TRBD2 TRBJ2-3 TRBV5-1 CASSLAELAGTADTQYF TGCGCCAGCAGCTTGGCCGAGCTAGCGGGGACGGCAGATACGCAGTATTTT
few NA TRBJ2-3 TRBV7-2 CASSSDYIQYF TGTGCCAGCAGCTCGGACTACATACAGTATTTT
NA NA TRBJ1-2 TRBV27 CASSLYRTGHLYGYTF TGTGCCAGCAGTTTGTACCGCACGGGACATCTCTATGGCTACACCTTC
few NA TRBJ2-3 TRBV5-1 CASSLARASDTQYF TGCGCCAGCAGCTTGGCCCGGGCTTCAGATACGCAGTATTTT
few TRBD1 TRBJ2-7 TRBV5-1 CASFRDSVDEQYF TGCGCCAGCTTCCGGGACAGCGTGGACGAGCAGTACTTC
few NA TRBJ2-1 TRBV14 CASSQDLYEQFF TGTGCCAGCAGCCAAGATCTGTATGAGCAGTTCTTC
NA NA TRBJ2-7 TRBV21-1 CASSKGHPYEQYF TGTGCCAGCAGCAAAGGTCACCCCTACGAGCAGTACTTC
few NA TRBJ1-2 TRBV7-9 CASSYIGRWLEGYTF TGTGCCAGCAGCTACATCGGACGGTGGTTGGAGGGCTACACCTTC
NA TRBD1 TRBJ2-2 TRBV6-1 CASGDRGWSGELFF TGTGCCAGCGGGGACAGGGGATGGAGCGGGGAGCTGTTTTTT
few NA TRBJ2-5 TRBV9 CASSVVGGAGETQYF TGTGCCAGCAGCGTAGTTGGGGGGGCCGGGGAGACCCAGTACTTC
NA NA TRBJ2-5 TRBV3-1 CASSPHSDSVQYF TGTGCCAGCAGCCCTCATTCGGATTCGGTCCAGTACTTC
NA TRBD2 TRBJ2-3 TRBV7-2 CASGAGVDTQYF TGTGCCAGTGGGGCGGGGGTAGATACGCAGTATTTT
NA NA TRBJ2-5 TRBV29-1 CSVGQKQETQYF TGCAGCGTTGGACAGAAACAAGAGACCCAGTACTTC
few NA TRBJ2-4 TRBV20-1 CSARNPGSGKNIQYF TGCAGTGCTAGAAACCCCGGATCGGGCAAAAACATTCAGTACTTC